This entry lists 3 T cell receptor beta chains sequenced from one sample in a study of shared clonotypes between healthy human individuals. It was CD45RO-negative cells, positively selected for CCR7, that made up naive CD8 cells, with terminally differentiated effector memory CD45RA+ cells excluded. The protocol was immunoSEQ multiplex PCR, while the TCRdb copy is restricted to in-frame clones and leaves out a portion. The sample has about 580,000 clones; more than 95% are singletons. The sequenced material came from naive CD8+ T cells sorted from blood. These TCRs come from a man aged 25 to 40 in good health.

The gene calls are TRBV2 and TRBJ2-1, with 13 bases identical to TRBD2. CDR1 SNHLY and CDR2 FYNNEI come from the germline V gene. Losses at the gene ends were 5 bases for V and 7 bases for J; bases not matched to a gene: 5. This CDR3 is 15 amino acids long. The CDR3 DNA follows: TGTGCCAGCAGTCGGACTAGCGGGAGTATTAATGAGCAGTTCTTC. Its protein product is CASSRTSGSINEQFF. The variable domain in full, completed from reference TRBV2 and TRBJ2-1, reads EPEVTQTPSHQVTQMGQEVILRCVPISNHLYFYWYRQILGQKVEFLVSFYNNEISEKSEIFDDQFSVERPDGSNFTLKIRSTKLEDSAMYFCASSRTSGSINEQFFGPGTRLTVL.

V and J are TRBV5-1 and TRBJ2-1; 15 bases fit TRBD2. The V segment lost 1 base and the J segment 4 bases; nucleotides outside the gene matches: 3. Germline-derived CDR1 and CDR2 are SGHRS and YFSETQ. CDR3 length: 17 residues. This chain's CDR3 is CASSLLGLAGGYNEQFF. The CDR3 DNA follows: TGCGCCAGCAGCTTGTTGGGACTAGCGGGAGGTTACAATGAGCAGTTCTTC. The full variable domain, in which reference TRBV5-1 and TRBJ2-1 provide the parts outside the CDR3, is KAGVTQTPRYLIKTRGQQVTLSCSPISGHRSVSWYQQTPGQGLQFLFEYFSETQRNKGNFPGRFSGRQFSNSRSEMNVSTLELGDSALYLCASSLLGLAGGYNEQFFGPGTRLTVL.

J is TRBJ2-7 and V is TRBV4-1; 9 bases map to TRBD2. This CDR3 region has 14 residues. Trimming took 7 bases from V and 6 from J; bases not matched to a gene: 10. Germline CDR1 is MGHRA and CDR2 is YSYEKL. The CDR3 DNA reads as TGCGCCAGCACCGTGATAGCGGGAGATCCCGAGCAGTACTTC. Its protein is CASTVIAGDPEQYF.